This T cell receptor (beta chain) was identified in a study of cytotoxic CD8 clonotypes in ibrutinib-treated CLL. About this clone: The antigen remains unidentified. One end of the junction varies from germline; a read error may be responsible.

This CDR3 region has 13 residues. Germline V gene lookup returns CDR1 SNHLY and CDR2 FYNNEI. Findings and caveats of the study: While tracking circulating CD8+ T-cell counts, baseline clonality exceeded that of age-matched healthy donors. The study sampled sustained-remission and progressing patients at different times.

Assay used: immunoSEQ multiplex PCR; TCRdb lists only in-frame clones, some missing. This table has roughly 110,000 clones, more than 55% appearing once. The sequence was collected from a human donor with chronic lymphocytic leukemia. This chain uses TRBV2 with TRBJ2-1; perhaps D is TRBD1 or TRBD2 (5 bases each). The sequences come from PBMCs, collected after 24 months of ibrutinib treatment. CDR3 nucleotides: TGTGCCAGCAGGGCCGGGACCCCCCGTGAGAAGTTCTTC. Amino acids: CASRAGTPREKFF. Full variable domain (rest looked up from reference TRBV2 and TRBJ2-1): EPEVTQTPSHQVTQMGQEVILRCVPISNHLYFYWYRQILGQKVEFLVSFYNNEISEKSEIFDDQFSVERPDGSNFTLKIRSTKLEDSAMYFCASRAGTPREKFFGPGTRLTVL.